This entry features one TCR beta chain sequence. Germline V gives CDR1 LNHDA, CDR2 SQIVND (reference sequence). This CDR3 contains 13 residues. Trimming took off 6 bases at V and 2 bases at J, with 10 bases between the two ends. RNA transcripts were the template, and TCR beta CDR3 regions were amplified from them. HTBI-primed first-round RT-PCR preceded second-round multiplex PCR. TCRdb called the multiplex PCR reads again in MiXCR, with one record for every CDR3 protein. Among a few hundred thousand distinct CDR3 sequences listed, less than 45% were seen once. These data are taken from a study of Graves' ophthalmopathy and Graves' hyperthyroidism. Study-level background: Stable hyperthyroidism referred to disease that showed no ophthalmopathy within 18 months of follow-up.

The evidence that diagnosis relied on was clinical symptoms, serum thyroxine, TRAb, thyroid ultrasound and orbital computed tomography. J is TRBJ2-5 and V is TRBV19; D is undetermined. The receptor's source is an adult man with Graves' hyperthyroidism. Material for sequencing was peripheral blood or thyroid tissue (not recorded which). The DNA for the CDR3 is TGTGCCAGTAGCTGGCTGCTACAAGAGACCCAGTACTTC. The encoded protein is CASSWLLQETQYF.